Listed here are 2 T cell receptor beta chains from one sample, sequenced in a study of vaccination and CD4 T cells after COVID-19. This sample's treatment: approximately 11-day PBMC culture with coronavirus spike peptide pools or control peptides (ViraFEST assay). These TCRs' antigens remain unknown. The Oncomine TCR Beta short-read assay was applied to DNA of cultured CD4+ T cells. TCRdb re-called the PCR reads through MiXCR, storing one row per CDR3 protein. Among 15,000 to 16,000 distinct CDR3 sequences listed, 73% were seen once. Sequencing was performed on CD4+ T cells from blood, cultured in vitro. Receptors were obtained from a human donor who had recovered from COVID-19.

This clonotype was found a few times. The chain combines TRBV7-2 with TRBJ1-1; D is ambiguous. V lost 5 bases to trimming and J lost 1 base, with 8 bases between them. The CDR3 has 13 amino acids. The germline V gene has CDR1 SGHTA and CDR2 FQGNSA. The CDR3 coding sequence is TGTGCCAGCAGCACACAAGCGAACACTGAAGCTTTCTTT. Translating gives CASSTQANTEAFF.

The chain employs TRBV6-1 and TRBJ2-3; D may correspond to TRBD1 or TRBD2 (5 bases each). The ends were cut back, 10 bases at V and 3 bases at J, with 17 bases in the middle. The CDR3 loop spans 14 amino acids. Germline values: CDR1 MNHNS, CDR2 SASEGT. Here the CDR3 reads CATVPGTPTDTQYF. DNA of the CDR3: TGTGCCACCGTACCCGGGACCCCAACAGATACGCAGTATTTT.